This T cell receptor beta chain was sequenced in a study of T cell responses to AZD1222 COVID-19 vaccine (dated by TCRdb to the early 2020s). About the full investigation: Because spike-specific TCR depth and breadth did not differ between the two schedules, AZD1222 recipients who got a second dose at roughly 4 weeks were pooled with those who got a second dose at roughly 12 weeks. Trial participants were enrolled by age into subgroups of 18-55, 56-69 and 70-plus years, and around 150, 28 and 57 TCR-sequenced participants, respectively, were included in these subgroups. TCR sequencing covered more than 230 trial participants: 207 given two doses of AZD1222 and 26 given two doses of MenACWY control vaccine. Overall study results and their limits: The whole spike protein was spanned by vaccine-associated CD4 TCRs, and dominant responses were seen in regions 160-218 and 743-854. The 56-69-year group was small, and its depth increase did not reach significance, likely because of low power. Because no day 14 peak-response samples were available, repertoires were characterized only after the peak T cell response. Only five to seven AZD1222 recipients were SARS-CoV-2 seropositive at baseline, limiting conclusions about previously exposed vaccinees. Reportedly, close to half of the unique spike-specific TCRs recognized epitopes lying outside the regions that are mutated in the B.1.351 and B.1.1.7 variants. After two AZD1222 doses, spike-specific TCR breadth and depth were significantly higher than at day 0 and than in MenACWY recipients. Most participants were white British and females outnumbered males, and the authors suggested that clonal diversity may have been underestimated.

The CDR3 regions of human TCRbeta chains were subjected to immunosequencing. Regarding the original processing steps: Repertoire TCRs were matched against a reference library of SARS-CoV-2-specific TCRs generated with the MIRA antigen-specificity platform. Breadth was defined as the fraction of unique TCRs that were SARS-CoV-2-associated, and depth was defined as the fraction of total T cells that were SARS-CoV-2-associated. Using the MIRA data, each spike-specific TCR was assigned both to the spike region to which the TCR was reactive and to a CD4 or CD8 class. Log10-transformed breadth and depth values were compared by one-way ANOVA with Sidak's multiple comparisons tests. Not all clones reach the TCRdb copy of this immuneACCESS table, which keeps in-frame sequences only. Checked studies attribute under half of the gap to unresolved V genes and leave the rest unexplained. The V and J calls and clone size come from that table; D and trimming were worked out from the DNA. The sample table holds about 100,000 clones, of which about nine tenths were seen once. Under 2% of the sample goes to the ten largest clones.

The sample's time point label is to be understood as: baseline before first vaccination. The vaccinee samples were drawn from two UK trials, COV001 and COV002, one of which was a single-blind randomized controlled phase 2/3 trial testing AZD1222 (ChAdOx1 nCoV-19) in healthy adults. Trial participant PBMC samples were collected at day 0 and day 28 after the second dose for TCRbeta chain sequencing. Via the germline V gene, CDR1 is MDHEN and CDR2 SYDVKM. Its CDR3 holds 16 amino acids, cysteine through phenylalanine. Just CDR3 DNA is preserved here, 48 bases in frame from base 1. V is pared back by 4 bases and J by 4 bases, with 14 bases lying between the germline termini. As to this clone: It has no known antigen specificity. Base qualities are not recorded, but no much larger clone differs from it by a single base.

The receptor chain draws on TRBV28 and TRBJ1-6; no D segment can be confidently identified. Sequencing was performed on peripheral blood, taken on day 0 of AZD1222 vaccination. The clonotype comes from an adult in good health. Read as DNA, the sequence is TGTGCCAGCAGTTGGCCACGAAGGAGTTATAATTCACCCCTCCACTTT. Translated, it gives CASSWPRRSYNSPLHF. Extended through the reference TRBV28 and TRBJ1-6 proteins, this CDR3 yields the full variable domain: DVKVTQSSRYLVKRTGEKVFLECVQDMDHENMFWYRQDPGLGLRLIYFSYDVKMKEKGDIPEGYSVSREKKERFSLILESASTNQTSMYLCASSWPRRSYNSPLHFGNGTRLTVT.